These 11 T cell receptor beta chains were sequenced from one sample in a study of blood T cells in healthy people across ages. With a J-beta primer mix and a sample-barcoded 5' primer, a second PCR ran roughly 6 to 12 cycles. TCRdb redid the calling of the 5' RACE reads with MiXCR, one entry per CDR3 protein. Found here are roughly 2 million distinct CDR3 sequences, about 50% of them singletons; the top ten hold over 2%. Sequencing used blood. The receptors originated from a woman between 40 and 55 years old in good health.

This clonotype was counted between two and nine times. The genes are TRBV13 and TRBJ2-4; D gene uncertain. Trimming left V 4 bases short and J 2 bases short, with 18 bases between. Germline CDR1 reads PRHDT; CDR2 reads FYEKMQ (reference sequence). The CDR3 length is 17 residues. The CDR3 DNA is TGTGCCAGCAGCTCTCCCCACGAGCACCTTCCCAAAAACATTCAGTACTTC. It codes for CASSSPHEHLPKNIQYF.

This CDR3 is CSARRRDQPQHF. The CDR3 bases are TGCAGTGCTAGAAGGAGGGATCAGCCCCAGCATTTT. The rearrangement links TRBV20-1 to TRBJ1-5; D ambiguous. V lost 2 bases and J 5 bases, leaving 7 bases between the germline ends. The CDR3 is 12 amino acids. Germline V gene lookup returns CDR1 DFQATT and CDR2 SNEGSKA (reference sequence).

The V gene is TRBV7-9, the J gene TRBJ2-5; 9 bases fit TRBD2. This CDR3 has 16 amino acids. V lost 5 bases and J lost 5; bases outside the gene matches: 12. Looked up from germline, CDR1 is SEHNR and CDR2 is FQNEAQ (reference sequence). In nucleotides, the CDR3 is TGTGCCAGCAGCCCTTATAGCGGGGGACCGGAGGAGACCCAGTACTTC. Amino acids: CASSPYSGGPEETQYF.

CDR3 loop: CASSPPDRLGTEAFF. CDR3 sequence (DNA): TGTGCCAGCTCACCACCGGACAGGTTGGGCACTGAAGCTTTCTTT. J is TRBJ1-1 and V is TRBV18; TRBD1 agrees at 7 bases. Losses at the gene ends were 0 bases for V and 4 bases for J; bases not matched to a gene: 5. CDR3 length equals 15 residues. Per the germline V gene, CDR1 is KGHSH and CDR2 is LQKENI. Variable domain in full (rest from reference TRBV18 and TRBJ1-1): NAGVMQNPRHLVRRRGQEARLRCSPMKGHSHVYWYRQLPEEGLKFMVYLQKENIIDESGMPKERFSAEFPKEGPSILRIQQVVRGDSAAYFCASSPPDRLGTEAFFGQGTRLTVV.

CDR3 in amino acids: CASSPRRGSSGGPQETQYF. The CDR3 DNA is TGTGCCAGCAGCCCCCGGAGAGGTAGTAGCGGGGGGCCTCAAGAGACCCAGTACTTC. The V call is TRBV7-9, the J call TRBJ2-7; the match to TRBD2 covers 10 bases. The tail of the sequence fits TRBJ2-5 better, so the J call may be wrong. CDR1 and CDR2 from the germline V gene are SEHNR and FQNEAQ (reference sequence). The CDR3 is 19 residues long.

The V gene is TRBV27, the J gene TRBJ2-3, with 10 bases that match TRBD2. Germline CDR1 reads MNHEY; CDR2 reads SMNVEV (reference sequence). Germline trimming cut 6 bases from V and 2 bases from J; bases unmatched to any gene: 5. The CDR3 loop spans 15 amino acids. CDR3 amino acids: CASRSLAGHTDTQYF. The CDR3 nucleotides are TGTGCCAGCAGATCACTAGCGGGGCACACAGATACGCAGTATTTT.

The V gene is TRBV5-1, the J gene TRBJ2-3; TRBD1 matches 7 bases. CDR1 SGHRS and CDR2 YFSETQ come from the germline V gene. The CDR3 consists of 17 residues. V lost 5 bases, J lost 6 bases, and 18 bases stayed unmatched. Here the CDR3 DNA reads TGCGCCAGCAGTCATGGCCAGACAGGGTCAAGAGTGGATACGCAGTATTTT. Its protein is CASSHGQTGSRVDTQYF.

V usage is TRBV7-2 and J usage is TRBJ2-3, with TRBD2 matching 14 bases. This CDR3 has 16 amino acids. V shed 1 base and J 8 bases; nucleotides not matched to a gene: 5. CDR1 and CDR2 from the germline V gene are SGHTA and FQGNSA. CDR3 DNA: TGTGCCAGCAGCTTAGGGGGGACTAGCGGGGGCGGTACGCAGTATTTT. This translates into CASSLGGTSGGGTQYF. Full variable domain (rest looked up from reference TRBV7-2 and TRBJ2-3): GAGVSQSPSNKVTEKGKDVELRCDPISGHTALYWYRQSLGQGLEFLIYFQGNSAPDKSGLPSDRFSAERTGGSVSTLTIQRTQQEDSAVYLCASSLGGTSGGGTQYFGPGTRLTVL.

The chain carries TRBV21-1 and TRBJ1-2; the DNA was not compared with TRBD1, the D call given in the table. TRBV21-1 is recorded as a pseudogene. The CDR3 sequence is 14 residues long. The CDR3 loop is CASSEGQGDYGYTF. CDR3 nucleotides: TGTGCCAGCAGCGAAGGACAGGGGGACTATGGCTACACCTTC.

The rearrangement joins TRBV4-3 to TRBJ1-6; the match to TRBD1 covers 7 bases. The CDR3 loop spans 17 amino acids. Germline CDR1 and CDR2: LGHNA and YSLEER. V was pared by 0 bases and J by 9 bases, with 11 bases of the junction left unmatched. CDR3 DNA: TGCGCCAGCAGCCAAGATAATGGCCCAGGGGGGGGTTCACCCCTCCACTTT. It translates to CASSQDNGPGGGSPLHF.

The chain combines TRBV5-1 with TRBJ2-3, with TRBD2 matching over 10 bases. CDR1 and CDR2 from the germline V gene are SGHRS and YFSETQ. Trimming removed 6 bases from V and 5 bases from J; junction bases left unmatched: 6. CDR3 length: 14 residues. The chain's CDR3 is CASKVAGGEDTQYF. The CDR3 coding sequence is TGCGCCAGCAAGGTAGCGGGGGGTGAAGATACGCAGTATTTT.